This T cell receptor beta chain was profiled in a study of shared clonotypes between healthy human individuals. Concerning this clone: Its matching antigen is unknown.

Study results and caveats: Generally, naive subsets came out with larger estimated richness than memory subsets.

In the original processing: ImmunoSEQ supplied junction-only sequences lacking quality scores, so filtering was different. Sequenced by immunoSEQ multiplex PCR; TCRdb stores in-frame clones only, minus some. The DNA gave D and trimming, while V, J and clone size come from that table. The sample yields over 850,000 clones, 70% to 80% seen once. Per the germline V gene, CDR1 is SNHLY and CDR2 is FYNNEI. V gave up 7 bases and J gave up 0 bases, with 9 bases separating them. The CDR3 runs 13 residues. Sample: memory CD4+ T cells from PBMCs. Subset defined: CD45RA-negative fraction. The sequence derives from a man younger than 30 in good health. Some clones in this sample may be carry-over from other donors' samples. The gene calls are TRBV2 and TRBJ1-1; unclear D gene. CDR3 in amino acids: CASTVWVNTEAFF. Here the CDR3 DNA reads TGTGCCAGCACAGTATGGGTGAACACTGAAGCTTTCTTT. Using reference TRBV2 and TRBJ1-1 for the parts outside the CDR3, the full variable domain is EPEVTQTPSHQVTQMGQEVILRCVPISNHLYFYWYRQILGQKVEFLVSFYNNEISEKSEIFDDQFSVERPDGSNFTLKIRSTKLEDSAMYFCASTVWVNTEAFFGQGTRLTVV.